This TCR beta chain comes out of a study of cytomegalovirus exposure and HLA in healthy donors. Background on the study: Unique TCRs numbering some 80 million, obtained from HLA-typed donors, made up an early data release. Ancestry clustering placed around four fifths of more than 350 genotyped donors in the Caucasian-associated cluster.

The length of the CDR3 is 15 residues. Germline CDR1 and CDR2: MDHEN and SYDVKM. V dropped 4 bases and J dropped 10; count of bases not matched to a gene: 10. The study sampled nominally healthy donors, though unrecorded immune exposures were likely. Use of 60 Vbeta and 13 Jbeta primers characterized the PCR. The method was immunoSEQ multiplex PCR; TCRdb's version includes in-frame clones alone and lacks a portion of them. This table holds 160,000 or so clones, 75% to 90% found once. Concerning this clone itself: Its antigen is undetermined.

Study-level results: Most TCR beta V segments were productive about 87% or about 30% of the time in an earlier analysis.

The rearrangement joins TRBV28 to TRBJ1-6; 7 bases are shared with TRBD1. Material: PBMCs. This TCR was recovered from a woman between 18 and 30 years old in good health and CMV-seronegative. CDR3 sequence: CASSSPTGRESPLHF. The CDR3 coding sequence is TGTGCCAGCAGTTCCCCGACAGGGAGAGAGTCACCCCTCCACTTT.